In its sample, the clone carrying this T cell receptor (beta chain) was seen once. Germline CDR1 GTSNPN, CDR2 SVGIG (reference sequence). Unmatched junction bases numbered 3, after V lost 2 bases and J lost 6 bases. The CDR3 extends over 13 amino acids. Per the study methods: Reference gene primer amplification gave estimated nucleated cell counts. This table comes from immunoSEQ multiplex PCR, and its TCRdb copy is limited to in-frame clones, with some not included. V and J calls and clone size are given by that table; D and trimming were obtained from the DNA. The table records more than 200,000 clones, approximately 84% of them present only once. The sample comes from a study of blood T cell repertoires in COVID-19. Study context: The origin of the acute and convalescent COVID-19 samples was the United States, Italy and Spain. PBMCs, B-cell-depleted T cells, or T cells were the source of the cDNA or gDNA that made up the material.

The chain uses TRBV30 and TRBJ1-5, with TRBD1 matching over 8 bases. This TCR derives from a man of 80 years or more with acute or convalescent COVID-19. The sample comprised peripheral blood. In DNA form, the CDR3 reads TGTGCCTGGAGTCGGACAGGGAGTCAGCCCCAGCATTTT. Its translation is CAWSRTGSQPQHF.